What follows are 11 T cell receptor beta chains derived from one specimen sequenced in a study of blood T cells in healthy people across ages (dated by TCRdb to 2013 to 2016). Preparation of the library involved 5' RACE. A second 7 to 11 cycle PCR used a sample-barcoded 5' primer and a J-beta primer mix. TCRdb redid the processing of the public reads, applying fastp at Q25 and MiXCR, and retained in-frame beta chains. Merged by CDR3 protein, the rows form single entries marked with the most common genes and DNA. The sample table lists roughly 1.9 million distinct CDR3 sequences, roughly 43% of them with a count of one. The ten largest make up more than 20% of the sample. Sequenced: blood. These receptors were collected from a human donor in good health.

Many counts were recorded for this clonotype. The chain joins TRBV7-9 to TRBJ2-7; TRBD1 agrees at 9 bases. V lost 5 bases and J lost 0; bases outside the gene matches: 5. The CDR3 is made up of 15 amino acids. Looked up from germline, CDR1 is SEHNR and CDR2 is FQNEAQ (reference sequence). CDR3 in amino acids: CASSNGQGFSYEQYF. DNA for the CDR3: TGTGCCAGCAGCAACGGACAGGGGTTCTCCTACGAGCAGTACTTC.

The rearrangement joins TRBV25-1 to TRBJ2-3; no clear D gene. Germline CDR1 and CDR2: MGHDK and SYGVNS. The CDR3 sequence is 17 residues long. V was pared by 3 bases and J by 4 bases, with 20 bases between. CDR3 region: CASSESGRTTSADTQYF. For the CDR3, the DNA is TGTGCCAGCAGTGAGTCTGGACGGACGACTTCTGCAGATACGCAGTATTTT.

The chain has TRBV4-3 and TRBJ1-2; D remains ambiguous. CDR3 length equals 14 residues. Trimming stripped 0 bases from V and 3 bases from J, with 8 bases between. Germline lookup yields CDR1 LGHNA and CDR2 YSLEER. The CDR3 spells CASSQDRGHYGYTF. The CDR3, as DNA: TGCGCCAGCAGCCAAGATCGGGGTCACTATGGCTACACCTTC.

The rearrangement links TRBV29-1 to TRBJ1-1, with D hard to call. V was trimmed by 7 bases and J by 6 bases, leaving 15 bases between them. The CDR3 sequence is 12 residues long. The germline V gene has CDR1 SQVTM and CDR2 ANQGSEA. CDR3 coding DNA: TGCAGCGCTGAGGAAGGGTTTGCTGAAGCTTTCTTT. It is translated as CSAEEGFAEAFF.

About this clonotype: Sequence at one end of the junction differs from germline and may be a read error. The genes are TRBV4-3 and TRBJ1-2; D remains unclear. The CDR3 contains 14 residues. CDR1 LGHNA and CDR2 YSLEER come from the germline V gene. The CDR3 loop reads CASSQDVESYGCTF. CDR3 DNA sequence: TGCGCCAGCAGCCAAGATGTTGAGAGCTATGGCTGCACCTTC.

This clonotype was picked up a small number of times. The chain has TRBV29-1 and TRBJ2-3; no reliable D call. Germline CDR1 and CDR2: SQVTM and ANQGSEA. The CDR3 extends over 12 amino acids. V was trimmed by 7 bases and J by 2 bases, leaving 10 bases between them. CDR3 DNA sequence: TGCAGCGCCCTCGTTGTCACAGATACGCAGTATTTT. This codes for CSALVVTDTQYF.

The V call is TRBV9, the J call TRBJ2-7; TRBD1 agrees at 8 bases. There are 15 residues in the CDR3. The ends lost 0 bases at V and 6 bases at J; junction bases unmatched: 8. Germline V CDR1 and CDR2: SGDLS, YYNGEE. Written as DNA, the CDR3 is TGTGCCAGCAGCGTAGATTCCGGGACAGGCCGCGAGCAGTACTTC. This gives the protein CASSVDSGTGREQYF. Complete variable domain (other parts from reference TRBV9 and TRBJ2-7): DSGVTQTPKHLITATGQRVTLRCSPRSGDLSVYWYQQSLDQGLQFLIQYYNGEERAKGNILERFSAQQFPDLHSELNLSSLELGDSALYFCASSVDSGTGREQYFGPGTRLTVT.

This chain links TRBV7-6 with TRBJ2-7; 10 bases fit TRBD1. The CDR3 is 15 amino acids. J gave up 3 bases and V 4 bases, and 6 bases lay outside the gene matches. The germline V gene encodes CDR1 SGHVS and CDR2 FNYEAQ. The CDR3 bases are TGTGCCAGCAGCTACGGACAGGGGGGCTTCTACGAGCAGTACTTC. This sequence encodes CASSYGQGGFYEQYF. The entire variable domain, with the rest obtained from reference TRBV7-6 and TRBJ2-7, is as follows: GAGVSQSPRYKVTKRGQDVALRCDPISGHVSLYWYRQALGQGPEFLTYFNYEAQQDKSGLPNDRFSAERPEGSISTLTIQRTEQRDSAMYRCASSYGQGGFYEQYFGPGTRLTVT.

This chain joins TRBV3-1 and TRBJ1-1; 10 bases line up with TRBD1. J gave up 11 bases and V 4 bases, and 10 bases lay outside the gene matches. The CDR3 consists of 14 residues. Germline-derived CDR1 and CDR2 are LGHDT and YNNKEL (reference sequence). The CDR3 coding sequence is TGTGCCAGCAGCCTAGGGACAGGGGTTTCTTCCGCTTTCTTT. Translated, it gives CASSLGTGVSSAFF.

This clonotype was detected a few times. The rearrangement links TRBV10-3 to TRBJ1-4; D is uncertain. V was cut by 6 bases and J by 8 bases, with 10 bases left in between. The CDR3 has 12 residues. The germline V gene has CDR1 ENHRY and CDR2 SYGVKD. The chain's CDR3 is CAIRGLGEKLFF. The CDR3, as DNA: TGTGCCATCAGGGGTCTTGGGGAAAAACTGTTTTTT.

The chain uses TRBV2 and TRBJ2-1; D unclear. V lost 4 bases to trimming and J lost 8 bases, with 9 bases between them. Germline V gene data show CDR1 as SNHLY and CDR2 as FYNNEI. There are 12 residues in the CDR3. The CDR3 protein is CASSGWGYEQFF. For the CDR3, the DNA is TGTGCCAGCAGTGGTTGGGGTTATGAGCAGTTCTTC.